This T cell receptor (beta chain) stems from a study of T-cell reconstitution after alpha-beta-depleted transplantation in children. The library targeted TCRbeta and was prepared with unique molecular identifiers. TCRdb reprocessed the PCR reads via MiXCR and lists one record per CDR3 protein. The sample records about 400,000 distinct CDR3 sequences, around 20% being singletons. The specimen was PBMCs from the stem cell graft donor, collected from the stem cell graft. This TCR came from a human donor who donated a stem cell graft to a child with acute myeloid leukemia.

The CDR3 protein is CASRELGDYGDNEQFF. CDR3 in DNA: TGTGCCAGCAGAGAGCTAGGGGACTACGGAGACAATGAGCAGTTCTTC. V gene TRBV4-2 combines with J gene TRBJ2-1; TRBD2 agrees at 7 bases. The germline gives CDR1 LGHNA, CDR2 YNFKEQ. This CDR3 spans 16 amino acids. V shed 6 bases and J 5 bases; nucleotides not matched to a gene: 13.